This T cell receptor beta chain comes out of a study of T-cell memory formation after mild COVID-19. In the study overall: Each donor largely had its own TCR clusters. Overall study results and limits: Pre-infection memory held some responding clones, suggesting pre-existing cross-reactive T cells responded. Among CD4+ contracting clones, most were CM and EM, and CD8+ ones EMRA. Contracting clones, day 15 to 85, had balanced CD4/CD8, and later expanders favored CD4+.

This clonotype appeared many times. Its antigen is unidentified. In TCRdb, the 5' RACE reads were re-called with MiXCR into one record per CDR3 protein. The repertoire includes 240,000 or so distinct CDR3 sequences, roughly 9.4% of them detected once, and approximately 20% sits in the top ten. J lost 5 bases, V lost 2 bases, and 9 bases had no gene match. The CDR3 is made up of 15 amino acids. Germline V lookup: CDR1 SGHRS, CDR2 YFSETQ. The specimen sequenced was PBMCs or a T cell subset sorted from them (not recorded which). The TCR originated in a man between 18 and 29 years old who had mild COVID-19 (a few samples of this study predate the infection). Cell type and time point are not known. The rearrangement uses TRBV5-1 and TRBJ2-5, with 7 bases matching TRBD2. CDR3: CASSFSTSERETQYF. The CDR3 DNA sequence: TGCGCCAGCAGCTTTAGTACTAGCGAGCGGGAGACCCAGTACTTC.